Following are 25 T cell receptor beta chains from one sample sequenced in a study of blood T cell repertoires in COVID-19. The repertoire was sequenced with immunoSEQ multiplex PCR; TCRdb's copy has only in-frame clones and lacks some. The table shows about 200,000 clones, with more than 75% occurring only once. Sequencing used PBMCs or T cells enriched from blood (not recorded which). These receptors all come from a man aged 40-49 years with acute COVID-19.

The V gene is TRBV14, the J gene TRBJ1-2; the match to TRBD1 covers 10 bases. Looked up from germline, CDR1 is SGHDN and CDR2 is FVKESK. The CDR3 is made up of 15 amino acids. V shed 4 bases, J shed 4 bases, and the junction held 6 bases outside the gene matches. The CDR3 region has the DNA TGTGCCAGCAGCCCCCCCGGGACAGGGGTCTATGGCTACACCTTC. It encodes CASSPPGTGVYGYTF.

V usage is TRBV5-1 and J usage is TRBJ1-4; 7 bases line up with TRBD1. Losses at the gene ends were 1 base for V and 7 bases for J; bases not matched to a gene: 7. The CDR3 is made up of 15 amino acids. CDR1 is SGHRS and CDR2 is YFSETQ in the germline V gene. CDR3 loop: CASSLWGTEGEKLFF. In DNA, the CDR3 is TGCGCCAGCAGCTTGTGGGGGACAGAGGGTGAAAAACTGTTTTTT.

The J gene is TRBJ1-2, the V gene TRBV2; D uncertain. V lost 10 bases, J lost 8 bases, and 23 bases lay in between. CDR3 length: 14 residues. The germline V gene has CDR1 SNHLY and CDR2 FYNNEI. The CDR3 loop reads CANRGESRTVGYTF. CDR3 nucleotide sequence: TGTGCCAACCGTGGGGAGTCGAGGACGGTAGGCTACACCTTC. The whole variable domain, remainder taken from reference TRBV2 and TRBJ1-2, is EPEVTQTPSHQVTQMGQEVILRCVPISNHLYFYWYRQILGQKVEFLVSFYNNEISEKSEIFDDQFSVERPDGSNFTLKIRSTKLEDSAMYFCANRGESRTVGYTFGSGTRLTVV.

The chain links TRBV15 to TRBJ1-1, with D hard to call. Trimming shortened V by 4 bases and J by 1 base, and 10 bases separated the two germline ends. Germline V gene data show CDR1 as LNHNV and CDR2 as YYDKDF (reference sequence). The CDR3 length is 14 residues. The CDR3 sequence: CATSIGRGNTEAFF. CDR3 DNA: TGTGCCACCAGCATAGGGAGAGGGAACACTGAAGCTTTCTTT. The variable domain in full, completed from reference TRBV15 and TRBJ1-1, reads DAMVIQNPRYQVTQFGKPVTLSCSQTLNHNVMYWYQQKSSQAPKLLFHYYDKDFNNEADTPDNFQSRRPNTSFCFLDIRSPGLGDTAMYLCATSIGRGNTEAFFGQGTRLTVV.

CDR3 sequence reads: CASSFTQANYGYTF. As DNA, the CDR3 is TGCGCCAGCAGCTTTACGCAGGCTAACTATGGCTACACCTTC. The V and J genes are TRBV5-1 and TRBJ1-2; D is uncertain. Germline V gives CDR1 SGHRS, CDR2 YFSETQ. Trimming pared 2 bases from V and 0 bases from J, leaving 8 bases between. The CDR3 length is 14 residues.

The chain couples TRBV6-5 to TRBJ2-3, with 8 positions matching TRBD2. This CDR3 is built from 15 residues. Per the germline V gene, CDR1 is MNHEY and CDR2 is SVGAGI. V was clipped by 5 bases and J by 0 bases; unmatched bases: 4. The CDR3 is CASSRPSGSTDTQYF. The DNA for the CDR3 is TGTGCCAGCAGTAGGCCTAGCGGGAGCACAGATACGCAGTATTTT.

The chain has TRBV28 and TRBJ2-2; weak D call: TRBD1 (5 bases). The CDR3 is 15 amino acids. V lost 3 bases and J 0 bases, leaving 8 bases between the germline ends. Looked up from germline, CDR1 is MDHEN and CDR2 is SYDVKM. DNA for the CDR3: TGTGCCAGCAGTTTTGGGGCGGCGAACACCGGGGAGCTGTTTTTT. Translated, it gives CASSFGAANTGELFF.

This clone has just a few counts. J is TRBJ2-7 and V is TRBV18, with 7 positions matching TRBD1. V dropped 3 bases and J dropped 3; count of bases not matched to a gene: 5. Germline lookup yields CDR1 KGHSH and CDR2 LQKENI. The CDR3 is 14 amino acids. In nucleotides, the CDR3 is TGTGCCAGCTCACCCGCAGGGGGAAACTACGAGCAGTACTTC. This translates into CASSPAGGNYEQYF.

J is TRBJ1-3 and V is TRBV9; the D gene is possibly TRBD1 (6 bases). The V end was cut by 3 bases, the J end by 2 bases, with 18 bases between. CDR3 length equals 17 residues. Germline-derived CDR1 and CDR2 are SGDLS and YYNGEE. In DNA form, the CDR3 reads TGTGCCAGCAGCGCCCCCCTTGGGGGCCGGCCTGGAAACACCATATATTTT. Translated, it gives CASSAPLGGRPGNTIYF. Based on the CDR3 plus reference TRBV9 and TRBJ1-3, the full variable domain is DSGVTQTPKHLITATGQRVTLRCSPRSGDLSVYWYQQSLDQGLQFLIQYYNGEERAKGNILERFSAQQFPDLHSELNLSSLELGDSALYFCASSAPLGGRPGNTIYFGEGSWLTVV.

This clone was seen a handful of times. The gene calls are TRBV28 and TRBJ1-4; D is perhaps TRBD1 (5 bases). This CDR3 has 15 residues. From germline, CDR1 is MDHEN and CDR2 SYDVKM. The V end lost 2 bases, the J end lost 4 bases, and 11 bases lay between the germline ends. The CDR3 DNA reads TGTGCCAGCAGTTTACAGGGCAACTTTAATGAAAAACTGTTTTTT. Translating it yields CASSLQGNFNEKLFF.

The chain couples TRBV5-6 to TRBJ1-5; possible D gene TRBD1, 5 bases. Germline V gives CDR1 SGHDT, CDR2 YYEEEE. Trimming shortened V by 1 base and J by 0 bases, and 20 bases separated the two germline ends. This CDR3 is 19 amino acids long. The CDR3 region has the DNA TGTGCCAGCAGCTTGTTCAGGGCAAGACAGTCGGATAGCAATCAGCCCCAGCATTTT. This encodes CASSLFRARQSDSNQPQHF.

This chain joins TRBV5-1 and TRBJ2-3; maybe TRBD2 (6 bases). Trimming removed 0 bases at V and 5 bases at J, with 10 bases between. Germline CDR1 is SGHRS and CDR2 is YFSETQ. The CDR3 is 14 amino acids. The CDR3 sequence: CASSLAMGGDTQYF. Here the CDR3 DNA reads TGCGCCAGCAGCTTGGCCATGGGGGGAGATACGCAGTATTTT.

The V call is TRBV28, the J call TRBJ2-7; tentative D call: TRBD2 (6 bases). Germline loops: CDR1 MDHEN, CDR2 SYDVKM. V lost 2 bases and J 6 bases, leaving 8 bases between the germline ends. This CDR3 has 12 residues. The CDR3 DNA is TGTGCCAGCAGTTTAGGACTAATCGAGCAGTACTTC. It yields the protein CASSLGLIEQYF.

The chain uses TRBV12-3 or TRBV12-4 and TRBJ1-2; D is unclear. The CDR3 has 13 residues. V was pared by 6 bases and J by 8 bases, with 16 bases between. CDR3 protein: CASSYYPREGYTF. The CDR3 bases are TGTGCCAGCAGCTATTACCCGCGGGAGGGCTACACCTTC.

This CDR3 is CASGIAGSAYEQYF. The CDR3 DNA sequence: TGCGCCAGCGGGATAGCGGGATCGGCCTACGAGCAGTACTTC. This chain links TRBV10-1 with TRBJ2-7; 8 nucleotides line up with TRBD2. Germline CDR1 and CDR2: WNHNN and SYGVQD (reference sequence). V lost 8 bases to trimming and J lost 2 bases; unmatched junction nucleotides: 8. The CDR3 runs 14 residues.

The chain employs TRBV7-2 and TRBJ2-2, with 8 bases lining up with TRBD2. In germline, CDR1 is SGHTA, CDR2 FQGNSA. V lost 1 base, J lost 5 bases, and 6 bases stayed unmatched. The CDR3 covers 16 residues. This CDR3 reads CASSLGLARRTGELFF. The DNA for the CDR3 is TGTGCCAGCAGCTTAGGACTAGCGCGAAGGACCGGGGAGCTGTTTTTT.

The genes are TRBV29-1 and TRBJ1-1; D possibly corresponds to TRBD1 (5 bases). CDR1 and CDR2 (germline): SQVTM, ANQGSEA. Trimming removed 4 bases at V and 7 bases at J, with 22 bases between. There are 15 residues in the CDR3. CDR3 DNA: TGCAGCGTTGTGGGGCAGGGAGGAGGGGCGGATGAAGCTTTCTTT. Protein: CSVVGQGGGADEAFF.

This chain joins TRBV2 and TRBJ2-7, with D perhaps TRBD2 (7 bases). Germline CDR1 reads SNHLY; CDR2 reads FYNNEI. The V end was cut by 6 bases, the J end by 4 bases, with 16 bases between. The CDR3 has 14 residues. The CDR3 coding sequence is TGTGCCAGCAGGGAGGGGGGGAGTAAATACGAGCAGTACTTC. It encodes CASREGGSKYEQYF.

In this sample, this clone turned up once. This chain joins TRBV29-1 and TRBJ1-4; D unclear. V was clipped by 6 bases and J by 0 bases, with 11 bases between them. The CDR3 totals 14 residues. CDR1 SQVTM and CDR2 ANQGSEA come from the germline V gene. For the CDR3, the DNA is TGCAGCGTCGCGGGCCCTGCAACTAATGAAAAACTGTTTTTT. Amino acids: CSVAGPATNEKLFF.

This chain joins TRBV28 and TRBJ1-5; possibly TRBD1 for D (5 bases). Trimming removed 7 bases from V and 6 bases from J, with 10 bases in between. This CDR3 contains 12 residues. Germline CDR1 and CDR2: MDHEN and SYDVKM. The CDR3 sequence is CASTSGGQPQHF. CDR3 DNA sequence: TGTGCCAGCACCTCCGGGGGTCAGCCCCAGCATTTT.

V usage is TRBV28 and J usage is TRBJ2-7, with D unresolved. V was cut by 6 bases and J by 2 bases, with 11 bases left in between. The CDR3 has 13 amino acids. CDR1 MDHEN and CDR2 SYDVKM come from the germline V gene. CDR3 in DNA: TGTGCCAGCAGAATCGGTCTAACCTACGAGCAGTACTTC. It encodes CASRIGLTYEQYF.

The genes are TRBV4-1 and TRBJ2-3; D perhaps matches TRBD2 (5 bases). The CDR3 covers 15 residues. V gave up 6 bases and J gave up 2 bases, with 15 bases separating them. Germline V gene lookup returns CDR1 MGHRA and CDR2 YSYEKL. The DNA of the CDR3 is TGCGCCAGCAGTCCTAGCCCCTTCCCCACAGATACGCAGTATTTT. Translating gives CASSPSPFPTDTQYF.

The CDR3 DNA reads TGTGCCATACAGAGTGAAACCTCTTTTTTATTCACAGATACGCAGTATTTT. Its translation: CAIQSETSFLFTDTQYF. The V gene is TRBV28, the J gene TRBJ2-3; D gene ambiguous. V lost 10 bases to trimming and J lost 2 bases, with 25 bases between them. Germline V gene data show CDR1 as MDHEN and CDR2 as SYDVKM. The CDR3 is made up of 17 amino acids.

In DNA form, the CDR3 reads TGTGCCTGGGAAGCGGGAGGGCCGACAGATACGCAGTATTTT. It encodes CAWEAGGPTDTQYF. The chain employs TRBV30 and TRBJ2-3; 10 positions match TRBD2. Looked up from germline, CDR1 is GTSNPN and CDR2 is SVGIG (reference sequence). The J segment lost 3 bases and the V segment lost 5 bases, leaving 5 bases of the junction unmatched. The CDR3 has 14 residues.

The V and J genes are TRBV4-1 and TRBJ2-3; 10 nucleotides agree with TRBD2. There are 15 residues in the CDR3. V gave up 2 bases and J gave up 2 bases; unmatched junction bases: 1. The germline CDR1 and CDR2 sequences are MGHRA and YSYEKL. The CDR3 here is CASSQSGRDTDTQYF. The CDR3 DNA sequence: TGCGCCAGCAGCCAAAGCGGGAGGGACACAGATACGCAGTATTTT.